A single sample is the source of the 26 T cell receptor beta chains below, sequenced in a study of blood T cell repertoires in COVID-19 (dated by TCRdb to 2020 to 2021). The receptor library was made with the immunoSEQ multiplex PCR assay. TCRdb obtained this table from immuneACCESS and retained in-frame rearrangements with V and J assigned. These tables miss some clones; where compared with another copy, unresolved V genes account for less than half of the shortfall, and the remainder is unexplained. The sample yields about 360,000 clones; around 90% were counted once. Clones ranked in the top ten supply approximately 2.9% of the sample. Source material: peripheral blood. These receptors were taken from a human donor in a cohort sampled during active COVID-19.

CDR3 bases: TGTGCCAGCAGCGTAGATAGTCTACCGTACCAAGAGACCCAGTACTTC. Protein: CASSVDSLPYQETQYF. The chain employs TRBV9 and TRBJ2-5; D gene uncertain. Germline V CDR1 and CDR2: SGDLS, YYNGEE. The CDR3 contains 16 residues. Trimming shortened V by 0 bases and J by 0 bases, and 12 bases separated the two germline ends.

The chain is built from TRBV10-3 and TRBJ1-1; D not resolved. CDR3 length: 12 amino acids. Per germline, CDR1 ENHRY and CDR2 SYGVKD. V lost 8 bases and J lost 3, with 10 bases in between. This CDR3 is CAISGSDTEAFF. The CDR3 region has the DNA TGTGCCATCTCGGGGTCGGACACTGAAGCTTTCTTT.

This chain uses TRBV19 with TRBJ2-7; D gene unclear. The CDR3 spans 15 residues. The germline V and J ends were trimmed by 9 bases and 2 bases, with 20 bases remaining between them. Germline V gene sequence: CDR1 LNHDA, CDR2 SQIVND (reference sequence). The CDR3 DNA is TGTGCCAGCGTGAAGACCCCCCCGAGGCCCTACGAGCAGTACTTC. It translates to CASVKTPPRPYEQYF.

The chain is built from TRBV27 and TRBJ2-1; 9 bases line up with TRBD2. In germline, CDR1 is MNHEY, CDR2 SMNVEV (reference sequence). The CDR3 loop spans 14 amino acids. V was pared by 5 bases and J by 1 base, with 0 bases of the junction left unmatched. Written as DNA, the CDR3 is TGTGCCAGCAGTAGCGGGAGGTCCTACAATGAGCAGTTCTTC. This gives the protein CASSSGRSYNEQFF.

This clone was counted a single time. V is TRBV5-1 and J is TRBJ1-2, with a possible D match to TRBD1 (5 bases). Trimming shortened V by 0 bases and J by 4 bases, and 16 bases separated the two germline ends. There are 16 residues in the CDR3. Germline CDR1 SGHRS, CDR2 YFSETQ. This chain's CDR3 is CASSLGFVRVSYGYTF. CDR3 in DNA: TGCGCCAGCAGCTTGGGGTTTGTCAGGGTGAGCTATGGCTACACCTTC.

The chain carries TRBV27 and TRBJ2-1, with 7 bases aligning to TRBD2. V dropped 4 bases and J dropped 8; count of bases not matched to a gene: 14. The CDR3 loop spans 16 amino acids. Germline CDR1 reads MNHEY; CDR2 reads SMNVEV (reference sequence). The chain's CDR3 is CASSSRRGRAMDEQFF. The DNA for the CDR3 is TGTGCCAGCAGTTCGAGGAGAGGGAGGGCCATGGATGAGCAGTTCTTC.

The chain couples TRBV10-2 to TRBJ2-1; 7 nucleotides match TRBD1. The CDR3 sequence is 17 residues long. V shed 2 bases and J 2 bases; nucleotides not matched to a gene: 9. The germline V gene has CDR1 WSHSY and CDR2 SAAADI. DNA of the CDR3: TGCGCCAGCAGTGAGCTTAACAGGGGTGGCACCTACAATGAGCAGTTCTTC. Translating it yields CASSELNRGGTYNEQFF.

The gene calls are TRBV6-5 and TRBJ2-2; the D is unclear. Germline CDR1 is MNHEY and CDR2 is SVGAGI. This CDR3 has 11 amino acids. CDR3 region: CAYYHTGELFF. CDR3 nucleotide sequence: TGTGCTTACTACCACACCGGGGAGCTGTTTTTT.

V usage is TRBV5-8 and J usage is TRBJ1-6, with 7 positions matching TRBD1. Germline V CDR1 and CDR2: SGHTS, YDEGEE. The CDR3 covers 15 residues. V dropped 5 bases and J dropped 10; count of bases not matched to a gene: 12. The CDR3 nucleotides read TGTGCCAGCAGTCCTAACAGACAGGGCGGCTCACCCCTCCACTTT. Translated: CASSPNRQGGSPLHF.

This clone was seen more than once but under ten times. V and J are TRBV15 and TRBJ1-5, with a possible D match to TRBD1 (6 bases). Trimming pared 5 bases from V and 0 bases from J, leaving 11 bases between. There are 15 residues in the CDR3. CDR1 is LNHNV and CDR2 is YYDKDF in the germline V gene (reference sequence). This CDR3 is CATSPQGYSNQPQHF. The CDR3 DNA sequence: TGTGCCACCAGCCCGCAGGGGTATAGCAATCAGCCCCAGCATTTT.

This chain connects TRBV11-3 to TRBJ2-1, with D hard to call. Trimming left V 1 base short and J 11 bases short, with 12 bases between. The CDR3 consists of 13 residues. Germline lookup yields CDR1 SGHNT and CDR2 YENEEA. CDR3 residues: CASSLARSSQQFF. DNA of the CDR3: TGTGCCAGCAGCTTAGCGCGGTCCTCCCAGCAGTTCTTC. Variable domain in full (rest from reference TRBV11-3 and TRBJ2-1): EAGVVQSPRYKIIEKKQPVAFWCNPISGHNTLYWYLQNLGQGPELLIRYENEEAVDDSQLPKDRFSAERLKGVDSTLKIQPAELGDSAVYLCASSLARSSQQFFGPGTRLTVL.

The chain couples TRBV12-3 or TRBV12-4 to TRBJ1-1; the D gene is possibly TRBD1 (5 bases). V shed 3 bases and J shed 1 base, with 6 bases lying between them. The CDR3 contains 13 residues. In DNA form, the CDR3 reads TGTGCCAGCAGTTTGACAGCGAACACTGAAGCTTTCTTT. Its protein product is CASSLTANTEAFF.

The chain employs TRBV5-6 and TRBJ2-7; TRBD1 matches 8 bases. The germline gives CDR1 SGHDT, CDR2 YYEEEE. V shed 0 bases and J 0 bases; nucleotides not matched to a gene: 2. This CDR3 contains 15 residues. The CDR3 protein is CASSLGDRSSYEQYF. The CDR3 DNA sequence: TGTGCCAGCAGCTTGGGGGACAGGAGCTCCTACGAGCAGTACTTC.

The chain combines TRBV27 with TRBJ1-1, with D possibly matching TRBD1 (6 bases). Looked up from germline, CDR1 is MNHEY and CDR2 is SMNVEV (reference sequence). With 9 bases removed from V and 1 base from J, the gap between germline ends came to 15 bases. The CDR3 covers 14 residues. Here the CDR3 reads CASTTQDRNTEAFF. In DNA, the CDR3 is TGTGCCAGTACCACCCAGGACAGGAACACTGAAGCTTTCTTT.

The CDR3 DNA follows: TGTGCCTGGAGTGTAGAGGGAGGCTACACCTTC. Amino acid sequence: CAWSVEGGYTF. The chain is built from TRBV30 and TRBJ1-2; D remains unclear. The CDR3 spans 11 residues. Trimming left V 0 bases short and J 8 bases short, with 7 bases between. Germline CDR1 and CDR2: GTSNPN and SVGIG (reference sequence).

V is TRBV5-1 and J is TRBJ2-1, with TRBD2 matching 9 bases. After removal of 2 bases from V and 7 bases from J, the junction contained 7 bases not matched to a gene. Germline CDR1 and CDR2: SGHRS and YFSETQ. The CDR3 is made up of 15 amino acids. The CDR3 bases are TGCGCCAGCAGCTTCGCGGGGGGGCTTGGAAATGAGCAGTTCTTC. This translates into CASSFAGGLGNEQFF.

This clone was detected a few times. The CDR3 here is CASSQEGGTRAFF. CDR3 bases: TGCGCCAGCAGCCAGGAGGGAGGGACGCGTGCTTTCTTT. The rearrangement uses TRBV4-1 and TRBJ1-1; weak D call: TRBD1 (5 bases). V was shortened by 3 bases and J by 11 bases, with 16 bases between the two germline ends. Germline CDR1 reads MGHRA; CDR2 reads YSYEKL. The CDR3 runs 13 residues.

The V and J genes are TRBV11-3 and TRBJ2-7; tentatively, D is TRBD1 (5 bases). Per the germline V gene, CDR1 is SGHNT and CDR2 is YENEEA. Trimming removed 1 base from V and 6 bases from J, with 10 bases in between. CDR3 length equals 13 residues. The DNA of the CDR3 is TGTGCCAGCAGCTTAGGGGCAGGGCGCGAGCAGTACTTC. Translated: CASSLGAGREQYF.

This chain connects TRBV11-2 to TRBJ2-5, with 15 nucleotides matching TRBD2. The CDR3 loop spans 16 amino acids. Germline-derived CDR1 and CDR2 are SGHAT and FQNNGV. With V trimmed by 1 base and J by 4 bases, 1 base remained unmatched. CDR3: CASSLGTSGRGETQYF. In DNA form, the CDR3 reads TGTGCCAGCAGCTTAGGGACTAGCGGGAGGGGAGAGACCCAGTACTTC.

The V call is TRBV3-1 (or the pseudogene TRBV3-2), the J call TRBJ2-1; 7 bases line up with TRBD2. V trimming: 4 bases; J trimming: 9 bases; junction bases outside the gene matches: 12. Germline V gives CDR1 LGHDT, CDR2 YNNKEL (reference sequence). This CDR3 has 15 residues. The CDR3, as DNA: TGTGCCAGCAGCCGTTCGGGCGGGAGAAGTAGTGAGCAGTTCTTC. It translates to CASSRSGGRSSEQFF.

The chain combines TRBV5-1 with TRBJ1-3; D is unclear. The CDR3 runs to 13 residues. V was clipped by 4 bases and J by 2 bases, with 7 bases between them. Germline V gene data show CDR1 as SGHRS and CDR2 as YFSETQ. The CDR3 nucleotides read TGCGCCAGCAGCCCGGGTACTGGAAACACCATATATTTT. This encodes CASSPGTGNTIYF.

The chain joins TRBV19 to TRBJ1-2; 9 bases map to TRBD1. The V and J ends lost 4 bases and 4 bases, in that order; junction bases with no gene match: 4. The CDR3 has 14 amino acids. CDR1 LNHDA and CDR2 SQIVND come from the germline V gene (reference sequence). The CDR3 here is CASSRTQGAYGYTF. CDR3 nucleotide sequence: TGTGCCAGTAGTAGAACACAGGGGGCCTATGGCTACACCTTC. Together with reference TRBV19 and TRBJ1-2, the CDR3 gives the full variable domain: DGGITQSPKYLFRKEGQNVTLSCEQNLNHDAMYWYRQDPGQGLRLIYYSQIVNDFQKGDIAEGYSVSREKKESFPLTVTSAQKNPTAFYLCASSRTQGAYGYTFGSGTRLTVV.

The V and J genes are TRBV6-5 and TRBJ2-7; TRBD2 is a possible D gene (6 bases). V shed 5 bases and J shed 0 bases, with 8 bases lying between them. Germline V gene data show CDR1 as MNHEY and CDR2 as SVGAGI. This CDR3 spans 13 amino acids. CDR3 loop: CASSSGPSYEQYF. The CDR3 DNA sequence: TGTGCCAGCAGTAGCGGGCCCTCCTACGAGCAGTACTTC.

The V and J genes are TRBV7-3 and TRBJ2-1, with a tentative D call TRBD2 (6 bases). The CDR3 is 15 residues long. Per germline, CDR1 SGHTA and CDR2 FQGTGA. V lost 5 bases, J lost 3 bases, and 14 bases lay in between. Written as DNA, the CDR3 is TGTGCCAGCAGCGTGGGGGGTGATGGCTACAATGAGCAGTTCTTC. Translating it yields CASSVGGDGYNEQFF.

This sequence joins TRBV29-1 and TRBJ1-2; D uncertain. The germline V gene has CDR1 SQVTM and CDR2 ANQGSEA. Between the trimmed V and J ends, which lost 0 bases and 4 bases, there was a span of 9 bases. This CDR3 has 13 residues. CDR3 amino acids: CSVEDVEIYGYTF. CDR3 nucleotides: TGCAGCGTTGAAGATGTGGAGATCTATGGCTACACCTTC.

The chain joins TRBV29-1 to TRBJ1-2; D uncertain. The CDR3 is 10 residues long. Trimming stripped 4 bases from V and 13 bases from J, with 13 bases between. Per germline, CDR1 SQVTM and CDR2 ANQGSEA. CDR3 sequence: CSVVVREGTF. In DNA form, the CDR3 reads TGCAGCGTTGTGGTTAGGGAGGGCACCTTC.